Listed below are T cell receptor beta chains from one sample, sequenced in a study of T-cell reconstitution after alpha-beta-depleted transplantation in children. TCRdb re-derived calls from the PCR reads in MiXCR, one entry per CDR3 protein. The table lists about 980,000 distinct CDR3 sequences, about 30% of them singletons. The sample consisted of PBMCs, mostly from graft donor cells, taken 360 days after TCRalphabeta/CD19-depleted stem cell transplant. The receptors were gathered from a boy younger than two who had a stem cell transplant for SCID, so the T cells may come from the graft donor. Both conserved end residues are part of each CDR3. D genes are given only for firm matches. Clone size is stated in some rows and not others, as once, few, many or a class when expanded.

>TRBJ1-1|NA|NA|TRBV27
CASSSRGGLDTEAFF
TGTGCCAGCAGTTCGAGGGGGGGTTTGGACACTGAAGCTTTCTTT
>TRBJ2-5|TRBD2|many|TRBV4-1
CASSQGTSGGETQYF
TGCGCCAGCAGCCAAGGGACTAGCGGGGGAGAGACCCAGTACTTC
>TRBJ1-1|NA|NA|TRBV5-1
CASSLASVGGTVNTEAFF
TGCGCCAGCAGCTTGGCATCCGTCGGGGGAACGGTGAACACTGAAGCTTTCTTT
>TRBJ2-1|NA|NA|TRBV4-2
CASSSGLLWNEQFF
TGTGCCAGCAGCTCCGGGCTCCTCTGGAATGAGCAGTTCTTC
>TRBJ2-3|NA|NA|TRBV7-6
CASSAPVVSEQYF
TGTGCCAGCAGCGCTCCGGTGGTTAGTGAGCAGTATTTT
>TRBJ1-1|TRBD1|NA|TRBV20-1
CSAREPTGDAGAFF
TGCAGTGCTAGAGAACCGACAGGGGACGCTGGAGCTTTCTTT
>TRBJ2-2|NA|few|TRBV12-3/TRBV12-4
CASRAGTLNTGELFF
TGTGCCAGCAGAGCCGGGACTCTCAACACCGGGGAGCTGTTTTTT
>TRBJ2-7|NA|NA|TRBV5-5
CASSAATGRTYEQYF
TGTGCCAGCAGCGCGGCGACGGGGCGCACCTACGAGCAGTACTTC
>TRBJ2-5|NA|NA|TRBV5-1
CASSSYAGPETQYF
TGCGCCAGCAGCTCCTATGCGGGTCCAGAGACCCAGTACTTC
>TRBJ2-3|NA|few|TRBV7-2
CASSLGTPGQDTQYF
TGTGCCAGCAGCTTAGGGACTCCCGGCCAAGATACGCAGTATTTT
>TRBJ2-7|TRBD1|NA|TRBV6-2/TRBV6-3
CASSYSRGQGEQYF
TGTGCCAGCAGTTACTCCCGAGGACAGGGTGAGCAGTACTTC
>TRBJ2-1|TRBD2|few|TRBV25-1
CASSVLAGVDGEQFF
TGTGCCAGCAGTGTGTTAGCGGGAGTGGACGGTGAGCAGTTCTTC
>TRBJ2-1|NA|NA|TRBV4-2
CASSPGDRSSYNEQFF
TGTGCCAGCAGCCCGGGGGACCGTAGCTCCTACAATGAGCAGTTCTTC
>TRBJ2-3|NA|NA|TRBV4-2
CASSRASEGDTQYF
TGTGCCAGCAGCCGGGCTAGCGAGGGAGATACGCAGTATTTT
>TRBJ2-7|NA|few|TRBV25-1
CASSPRGIHEQYF
TGTGCCAGCAGCCCCCGCGGGATCCACGAGCAGTACTTC
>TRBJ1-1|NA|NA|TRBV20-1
CSAVRGMNTEAFF
TGCAGTGCCGTCAGGGGCATGAACACTGAAGCTTTCTTT
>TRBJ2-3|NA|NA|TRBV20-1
CSARDFAQGGSTDTQYF
TGCAGTGCTAGAGATTTCGCCCAGGGAGGTAGCACAGATACGCAGTATTTT
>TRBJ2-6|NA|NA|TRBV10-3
CAISDTFSGANVLTF
TGTGCCATCAGTGATACCTTCTCTGGGGCCAACGTCCTGACTTTC
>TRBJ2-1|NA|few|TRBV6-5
CASSYWGGSNEQFF
TGTGCCAGCAGTTACTGGGGTGGGAGCAATGAGCAGTTCTTC
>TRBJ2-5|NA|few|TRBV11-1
CASSSHSTEETQYF
TGTGCCAGCAGCTCACACAGTACTGAAGAGACCCAGTACTTC
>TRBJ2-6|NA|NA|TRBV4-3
CASSQDYRAGANVLTF
TGCGCCAGCAGCCAAGATTACCGGGCTGGGGCCAACGTCCTGACTTTC
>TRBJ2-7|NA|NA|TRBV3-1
CASSLQPGASYEQYF
TGTGCCAGCAGCCTTCAACCGGGAGCTTCCTACGAGCAGTACTTC
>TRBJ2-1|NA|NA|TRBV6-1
CASSGGVRYNEQFF
TGTGCCAGCAGTGGAGGGGTGCGATACAATGAGCAGTTCTTC
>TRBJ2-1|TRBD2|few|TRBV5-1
CASSRGGLAGGGSYNEQFF
TGCGCCAGCAGCCGCGGGGGACTAGCGGGGGGAGGGTCCTACAATGAGCAGTTCTTC
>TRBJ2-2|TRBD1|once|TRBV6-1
CASSPGTDYTGELFF
TGTGCCAGCAGTCCCGGGACAGACTACACCGGGGAGCTGTTTTTT
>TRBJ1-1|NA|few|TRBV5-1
CASSPFTVNTEAFF
TGCGCCAGCAGCCCGTTCACGGTGAACACTGAAGCTTTCTTT
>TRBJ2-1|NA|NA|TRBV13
CASSYRRGTLYNEQFF
TGTGCCAGCAGCTACCGTAGAGGGACGCTATACAATGAGCAGTTCTTC
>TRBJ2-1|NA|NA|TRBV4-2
CASSQAGTGIDEQFF
TGTGCCAGCAGCCAAGCCGGGACCGGGATCGATGAGCAGTTCTTC
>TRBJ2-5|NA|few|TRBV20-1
CSARFETQYF
TGCAGTGCTAGATTTGAGACCCAGTACTTC
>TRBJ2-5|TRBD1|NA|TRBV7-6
CASSLRTGYVETQYF
TGTGCCAGCAGCCTCCGGACAGGGTACGTGGAGACCCAGTACTTC
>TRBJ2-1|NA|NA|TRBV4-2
CASSPRSGVSSYNEQFF
TGTGCCAGCAGCCCGCGGTCCGGGGTGAGCTCCTACAATGAGCAGTTCTTC
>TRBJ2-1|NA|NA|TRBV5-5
CASRGSVDHNEQFF
TGTGCCAGCAGAGGGAGCGTAGACCACAATGAGCAGTTCTTC
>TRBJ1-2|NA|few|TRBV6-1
CASSDRRVASPNYGYTF
TGTGCCAGCAGTGACAGACGGGTCGCCAGCCCTAACTATGGCTACACCTTC
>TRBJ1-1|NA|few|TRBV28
CASSLGQVYTEAFF
TGTGCCAGCAGTTTAGGGCAGGTCTACACTGAAGCTTTCTTT
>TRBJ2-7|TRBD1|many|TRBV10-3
CAISDYPGQGTYEQYF
TGTGCCATCAGTGACTATCCGGGACAGGGGACCTACGAGCAGTACTTC
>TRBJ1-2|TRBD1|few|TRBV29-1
CSVPDRGYGYTF
TGCAGCGTCCCGGACAGGGGCTATGGCTACACCTTC
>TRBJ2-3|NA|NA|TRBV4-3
CASSQDMQAAYRAYTQYF
TGCGCCAGCAGCCAAGATATGCAGGCCGCTTACCGGGCGTATACGCAGTATTTT
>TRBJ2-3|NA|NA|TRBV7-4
CASSSTDRAGGTDTQYF
TGTGCCAGCAGCTCAACGGACCGGGCGGGTGGCACAGATACGCAGTATTTT
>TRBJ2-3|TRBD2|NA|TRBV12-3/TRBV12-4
CASRIAGSGDTQYF
TGTGCCAGCAGAATAGCGGGGTCTGGGGATACGCAGTATTTT
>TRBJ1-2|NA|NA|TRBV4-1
CASSQGAGLEYGYTF
TGCGCCAGCAGCCAAGGTGCCGGATTGGAATATGGCTACACCTTC
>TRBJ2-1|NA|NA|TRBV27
CASSFILGSDNEQFF
TGTGCCAGCAGTTTTATACTGGGATCGGACAATGAGCAGTTCTTC
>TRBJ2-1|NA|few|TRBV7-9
CASRNLQDEQFF
TGTGCCAGCAGGAACCTCCAAGATGAGCAGTTCTTC
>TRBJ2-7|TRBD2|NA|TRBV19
CASTAGGSSYEQYF
TGTGCCAGTACGGCGGGGGGTAGCTCCTACGAGCAGTACTTC
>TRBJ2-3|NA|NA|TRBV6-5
CASSYSTGQLTDTQYF
TGTGCCAGCAGTTACTCGACAGGACAGTTAACAGATACGCAGTATTTT
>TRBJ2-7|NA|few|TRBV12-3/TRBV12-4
CASSPGQQYEQYF
TGTGCCAGCAGTCCGGGACAACAGTACGAGCAGTACTTC
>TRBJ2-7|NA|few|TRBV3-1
CASSSTDEQYF
TGTGCCAGCAGCAGCACTGACGAGCAGTACTTC
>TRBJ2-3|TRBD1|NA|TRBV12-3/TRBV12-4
CASSLPDRAGGGSRTDTQNF
TGTGCCAGCAGTCTCCCGGACAGGGCTGGAGGGGGTTCTCGCACAGATACGCAGAATTTT
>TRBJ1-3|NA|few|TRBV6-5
CASKASGNTIYF
TGTGCCAGCAAAGCTTCTGGAAACACCATATATTTT
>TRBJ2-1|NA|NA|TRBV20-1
CSAWDGGGNEQFF
TGCAGTGCATGGGACGGCGGAGGGAATGAGCAGTTCTTC
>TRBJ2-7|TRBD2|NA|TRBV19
CASSIRAGRDEQYF
TGTGCCAGTAGTATCCGGGCAGGGAGGGACGAGCAGTACTTC
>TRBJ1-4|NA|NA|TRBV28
CASSETGTRNEKLFF
TGTGCCAGCAGTGAAACCGGGACAAGGAATGAAAAACTGTTTTTT
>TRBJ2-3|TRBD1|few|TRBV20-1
CSAPPGTGTDTQYF
TGCAGTGCTCCCCCCGGGACAGGCACAGATACGCAGTATTTT
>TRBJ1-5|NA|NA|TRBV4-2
CASSRVGAQPQHF
TGTGCCAGCAGCCGGGTGGGGGCTCAGCCCCAGCATTTT
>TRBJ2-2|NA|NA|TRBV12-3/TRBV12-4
CASNRVGTNTGELFF
TGTGCCAGCAATAGGGTGGGCACGAACACCGGGGAGCTGTTTTTT
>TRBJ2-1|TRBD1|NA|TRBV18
CASSHRDRGVYEQFF
TGTGCCAGCTCTCACCGGGACAGGGGAGTTTATGAGCAGTTCTTC
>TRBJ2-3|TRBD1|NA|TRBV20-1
CSARANGQGGTDTQYF
TGCAGTGCTAGAGCTAACGGACAGGGCGGCACAGATACGCAGTATTTT
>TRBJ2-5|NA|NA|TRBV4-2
CASSPHAGVIETQYF
TGTGCCAGCAGCCCCCACGCAGGGGTGATAGAGACCCAGTACTTC